This TCR beta chain was recovered during a study of blood T cell repertoires in COVID-19. This CDR3 is 16 amino acids long. Germline CDR1 reads MDHEN; CDR2 reads SYDVKM. The junction had 12 bases not matched to a gene; V was cut back by 3 bases and J by 8 bases. Some clones are missing from TCRdb's copy, which holds only in-frame ones; the method was immunoSEQ multiplex PCR. The repertoire holds roughly 100,000 clones, with around 88% as singletons. The sequencing input was peripheral blood. The V call is TRBV28, the J call TRBJ2-1; 8 bases agree with TRBD2. The TCR sequence derives from a woman between 70 and 85 years old with acute or convalescent COVID-19. The CDR3 reads CASSLSVSGMAHEQFF. The DNA for the CDR3 is TGTGCCAGCAGTTTGTCGGTTAGCGGGATGGCACATGAGCAGTTCTTC.